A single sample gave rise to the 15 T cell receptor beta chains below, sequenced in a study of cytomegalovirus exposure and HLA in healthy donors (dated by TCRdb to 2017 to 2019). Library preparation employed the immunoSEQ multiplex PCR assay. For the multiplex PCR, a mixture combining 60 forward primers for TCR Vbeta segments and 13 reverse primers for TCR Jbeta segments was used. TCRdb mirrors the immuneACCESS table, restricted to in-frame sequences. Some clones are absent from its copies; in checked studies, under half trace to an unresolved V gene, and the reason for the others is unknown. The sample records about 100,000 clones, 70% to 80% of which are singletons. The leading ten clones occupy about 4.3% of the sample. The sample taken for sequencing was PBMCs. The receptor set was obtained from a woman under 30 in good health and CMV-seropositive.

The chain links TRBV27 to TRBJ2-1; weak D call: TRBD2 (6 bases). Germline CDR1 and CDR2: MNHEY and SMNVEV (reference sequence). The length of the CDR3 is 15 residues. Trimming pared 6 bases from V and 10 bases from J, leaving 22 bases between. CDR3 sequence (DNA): TGTGCCAGCAGGACCACTAGCAACCCTCACGGGGAGCAGTTCTTC. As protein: CASRTTSNPHGEQFF.

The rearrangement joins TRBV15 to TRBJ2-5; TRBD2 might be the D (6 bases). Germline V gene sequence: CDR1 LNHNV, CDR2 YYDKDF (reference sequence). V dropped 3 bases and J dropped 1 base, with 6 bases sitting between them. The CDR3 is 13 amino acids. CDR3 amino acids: CATSRGGQETQYF. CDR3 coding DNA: TGTGCCACCAGCAGGGGAGGCCAAGAGACCCAGTACTTC.

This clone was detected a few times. CDR3 loop: CASSPSARGTYEQYF. In DNA form, the CDR3 reads TGTGCCAGCAGCCCTAGTGCCAGGGGGACCTACGAGCAGTACTTC. The V gene is TRBV7-9, the J gene TRBJ2-7; TRBD1 matches 7 bases. Unmatched junction bases numbered 9, after V lost 5 bases and J lost 2 bases. CDR3 length: 15 residues. The V gene's germline CDR1 is SEHNR and CDR2 FQNEAQ (reference sequence).

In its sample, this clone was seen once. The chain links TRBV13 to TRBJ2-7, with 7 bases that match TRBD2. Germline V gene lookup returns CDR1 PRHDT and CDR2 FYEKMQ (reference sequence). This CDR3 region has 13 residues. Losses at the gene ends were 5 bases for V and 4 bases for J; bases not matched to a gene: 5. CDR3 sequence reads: CASSPSGRYEQYF. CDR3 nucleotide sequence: TGTGCCAGCAGCCCATCCGGGAGGTACGAGCAGTACTTC.

CDR3 nucleotides: TGTGCCAGCAGCCCCAGTGGCACCGGGGAGCTGTTTTTT. Residues: CASSPSGTGELFF. The chain is built from TRBV5-6 and TRBJ2-2; D not resolved. CDR1 is SGHDT, CDR2 YYEEEE, per germline. The CDR3 runs to 13 residues. V was trimmed by 4 bases and J by 4 bases, leaving 8 bases between them.

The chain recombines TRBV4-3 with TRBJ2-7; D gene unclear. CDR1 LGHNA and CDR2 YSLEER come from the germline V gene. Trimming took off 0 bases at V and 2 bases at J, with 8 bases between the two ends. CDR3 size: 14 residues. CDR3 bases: TGCGCCAGCAGCCAAGATCCCCAGACCTACGAGCAGTACTTC. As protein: CASSQDPQTYEQYF.

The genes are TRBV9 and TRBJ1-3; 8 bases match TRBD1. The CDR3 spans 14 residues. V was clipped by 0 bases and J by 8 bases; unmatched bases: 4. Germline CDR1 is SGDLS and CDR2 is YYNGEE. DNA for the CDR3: TGTGCCAGCAGCGTAGGACAGGGGAGAGACACCATATATTTT. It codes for CASSVGQGRDTIYF.

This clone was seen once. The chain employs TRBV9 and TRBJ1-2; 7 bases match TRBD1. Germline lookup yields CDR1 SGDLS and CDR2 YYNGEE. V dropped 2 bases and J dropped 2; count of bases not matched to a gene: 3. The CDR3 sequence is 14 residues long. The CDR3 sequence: CASSVLDRNYGYTF. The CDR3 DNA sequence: TGTGCCAGCAGCGTCCTGGACAGGAACTATGGCTACACCTTC. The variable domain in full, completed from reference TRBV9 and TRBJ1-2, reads DSGVTQTPKHLITATGQRVTLRCSPRSGDLSVYWYQQSLDQGLQFLIQYYNGEERAKGNILERFSAQQFPDLHSELNLSSLELGDSALYFCASSVLDRNYGYTFGSGTRLTVV.

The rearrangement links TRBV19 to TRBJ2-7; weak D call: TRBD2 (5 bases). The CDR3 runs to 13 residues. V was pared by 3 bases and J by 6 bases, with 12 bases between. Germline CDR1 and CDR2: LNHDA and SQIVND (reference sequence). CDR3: CASSIGQGSEQYF. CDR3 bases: TGTGCCAGTAGTATCGGCCAAGGGAGCGAGCAGTACTTC.

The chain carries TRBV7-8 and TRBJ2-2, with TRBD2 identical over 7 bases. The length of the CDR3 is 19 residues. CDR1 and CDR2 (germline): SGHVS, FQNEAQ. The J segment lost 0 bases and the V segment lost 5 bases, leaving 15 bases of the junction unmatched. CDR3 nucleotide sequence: TGTGCCAGCAGCCCCCCGGGACTGAGCGGGATCGCGAACACCGGGGAGCTGTTTTTT. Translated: CASSPPGLSGIANTGELFF.

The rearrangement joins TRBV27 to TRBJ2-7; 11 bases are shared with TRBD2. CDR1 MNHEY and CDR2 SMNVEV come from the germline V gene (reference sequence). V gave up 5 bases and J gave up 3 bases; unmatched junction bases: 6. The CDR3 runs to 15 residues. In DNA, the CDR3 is TGTGCCAGCAGTCCTCTAGCGGGAGGTTTCTACGAGCAGTACTTC. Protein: CASSPLAGGFYEQYF.

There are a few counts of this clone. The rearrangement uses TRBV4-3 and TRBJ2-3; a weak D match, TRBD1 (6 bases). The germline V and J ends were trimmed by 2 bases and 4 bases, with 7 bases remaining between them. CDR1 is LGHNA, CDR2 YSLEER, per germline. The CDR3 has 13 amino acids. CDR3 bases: TGCGCCAGCAGCCAACAGGGGTCAGATACGCAGTATTTT. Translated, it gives CASSQQGSDTQYF.

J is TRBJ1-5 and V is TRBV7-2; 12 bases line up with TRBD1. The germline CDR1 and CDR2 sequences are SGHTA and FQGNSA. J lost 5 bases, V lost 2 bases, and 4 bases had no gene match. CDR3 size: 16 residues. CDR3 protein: CASSLKGQGAYQPQHF. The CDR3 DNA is TGTGCCAGCAGCTTAAAGGGACAGGGGGCTTATCAGCCCCAGCATTTT.

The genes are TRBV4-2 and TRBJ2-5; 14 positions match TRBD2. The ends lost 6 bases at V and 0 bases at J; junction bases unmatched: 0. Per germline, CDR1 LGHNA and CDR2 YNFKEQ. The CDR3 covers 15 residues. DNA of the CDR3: TGTGCCAGCAGGGGACTAGCGGGGGACCAAGAGACCCAGTACTTC. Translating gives CASRGLAGDQETQYF.

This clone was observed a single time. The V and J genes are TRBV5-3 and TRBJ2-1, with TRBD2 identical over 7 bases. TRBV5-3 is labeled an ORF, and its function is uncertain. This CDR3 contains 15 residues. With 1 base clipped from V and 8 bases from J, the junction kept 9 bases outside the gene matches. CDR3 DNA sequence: TGTGCCAGAAGCTTGTTGACTAGCCCGGAGTATGAGCAGTTCTTC. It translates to CARSLLTSPEYEQFF.